The next 11 T cell receptor beta chains were all read from a single sample in a study of cytomegalovirus exposure and HLA in healthy donors. Primers included in the PCR were 60 Vbeta and 13 Jbeta primers. Repertoires were generated with immunoSEQ multiplex PCR, while TCRdb's copy carries only in-frame clones and drops some. This sample has approximately 120,000 clones; 81% occur once, and the top ten carry 4%. The material sequenced was PBMCs. The receptor source for this set is a man aged 18 to 29 in good health and CMV-seropositive.

The chain is built from TRBV5-1 and TRBJ2-3; 8 bases are shared with TRBD2. The trim removed 0 bases at V and 0 bases at J, leaving 3 bases unmatched. This CDR3 spans 16 amino acids. Germline V lookup: CDR1 SGHRS, CDR2 YFSETQ. CDR3 sequence: CASSLGLATSTDTQYF. CDR3 DNA: TGCGCCAGCAGCTTGGGACTAGCGACTAGCACAGATACGCAGTATTTT.

This chain uses TRBV25-1 with TRBJ2-1; 8 bases are a match to TRBD2. Germline V CDR1 and CDR2: MGHDK, SYGVNS. J gave up 4 bases and V 4 bases, and 9 bases lay outside the gene matches. The CDR3 runs to 16 residues. The CDR3 loop is CASSVSAAGAYNEQFF. The CDR3 DNA follows: TGTGCCAGCAGTGTTTCTGCAGCGGGAGCTTACAATGAGCAGTTCTTC.

This clone came up once. The CDR3 ends on some other residue instead of the conserved phenylalanine or tryptophan, so this is likely a read error. This chain links TRBV10-3 with TRBJ1-6; the match to TRBD1 covers 9 bases. CDR1 and CDR2 (germline): ENHRY, SYGVKD. The CDR3 is 15 amino acids. V gave up 2 bases and J gave up 10 bases; unmatched junction bases: 6. DNA for the CDR3: TGTGCCATCAGTGAGATCCCGGGACAGGGATCACCCCTCCACCTT. Protein product: CAISEIPGQGSPLHL.

V gene TRBV9 combines with J gene TRBJ1-5; D remains unclear. The CDR3 has 14 residues. The V end was cut by 2 bases, the J end by 2 bases, with 8 bases between. Germline assignment: CDR1 SGDLS and CDR2 YYNGEE. The CDR3 here is CASSVGERNQPQHF. The CDR3 DNA follows: TGTGCCAGCAGCGTTGGTGAGCGCAATCAGCCCCAGCATTTT. The full variable domain, with the rest looked up from reference TRBV9 and TRBJ1-5, is DSGVTQTPKHLITATGQRVTLRCSPRSGDLSVYWYQQSLDQGLQFLIQYYNGEERAKGNILERFSAQQFPDLHSELNLSSLELGDSALYFCASSVGERNQPQHFGDGTRLSIL.

This sequence joins TRBV4-1 and TRBJ1-1; the match to TRBD1 covers 7 bases. V trimming: 4 bases; J trimming: 1 base; junction bases outside the gene matches: 3. Germline CDR1 and CDR2: MGHRA and YSYEKL. The CDR3 extends over 14 amino acids. The CDR3 spells CASSRDRANTEAFF. As DNA, the CDR3 is TGCGCCAGCAGCCGCGACAGGGCGAACACTGAAGCTTTCTTT.

This chain connects TRBV9 to TRBJ2-6, with 7 bases that match TRBD1. Germline lookup yields CDR1 SGDLS and CDR2 YYNGEE. Losses at the gene ends were 1 base for V and 2 bases for J; bases not matched to a gene: 6. CDR3 length: 17 amino acids. In DNA form, the CDR3 reads TGTGCCAGCAGCGTACAGGGGGTGCCGACTGGGGCCAACGTCCTGACTTTC. Residues: CASSVQGVPTGANVLTF.

This chain uses TRBV2 with TRBJ1-5; the match to TRBD1 covers 7 bases. Germline V gene data show CDR1 as SNHLY and CDR2 as FYNNEI. This CDR3 contains 14 residues. The ends lost 5 bases at V and 8 bases at J; junction bases unmatched: 9. The chain's CDR3 is CASSIQGDGKPQHF. The CDR3 bases are TGTGCCAGCAGTATTCAGGGGGATGGGAAGCCCCAGCATTTT.

The rearrangement joins TRBV11-2 to TRBJ1-2; 7 bases are a match to TRBD1. The CDR3 has 15 residues. CDR1 SGHAT and CDR2 FQNNGV come from the germline V gene. Unmatched junction bases numbered 9, after V lost 4 bases and J lost 4 bases. The CDR3 spells CASSSGQTYSYGYTF. As DNA, the CDR3 is TGTGCCAGCAGCTCGGGACAGACCTACTCCTATGGCTACACCTTC.

The chain recombines TRBV4-1 with TRBJ2-1, with 11 bases fitting TRBD2. CDR1 and CDR2 from the germline V gene are MGHRA and YSYEKL. The CDR3 sequence is 20 residues long. J was trimmed by 1 base and V by 0 bases; bases with no gene match: 11. The CDR3 sequence: CASSQDGLAGGPGSYNEQFF. CDR3 coding DNA: TGCGCCAGCAGCCAAGATGGGTTAGCGGGGGGGCCCGGGTCCTACAATGAGCAGTTCTTC.

The chain is built from TRBV5-8 and TRBJ2-6; D is undetermined. The V end was cut by 0 bases, the J end by 2 bases, with 9 bases between. Germline-derived CDR1 and CDR2 are SGHTS and YDEGEE. The length of the CDR3 is 16 residues. The CDR3 DNA reads as TGTGCCAGCAGCTTGGAGATACTTCCTGGGGCCAACGTCCTGACTTTC. It yields the protein CASSLEILPGANVLTF.

This clone appeared once. The chain links TRBV7-2 to TRBJ1-1; D is uncertain. This CDR3 spans 12 amino acids. Germline V gives CDR1 SGHTA, CDR2 FQGNSA. Trimming left V 3 bases short and J 2 bases short, with 4 bases between. CDR3: CASSFLNTEAFF. The CDR3 DNA reads TGTGCCAGCAGCTTCCTCAACACTGAAGCTTTCTTT.